This TCR beta chain was recorded in a study of T cell repertoires in cytomegalovirus infection. Study-level background: The study used recently identified HLA-C-restricted and well-studied HLA-B-restricted CMV epitopes. A matching HLA type, together with CMV infection, was signaled by public TCR beta signatures. General study results and limits: The study found HLA-C-restricted CMV-specific TCR beta clonotypes dominating the ex vivo response. CMV carriers with the relevant HLA were identified by cumulative public TCR beta family frequency.

This clonotype occurred a few times. Its target is unknown. TCRdb re-analysed the reads in MiXCR, keeping a single row per CDR3 protein. The table includes about 280,000 distinct CDR3 sequences, around 20% detected once. The CDR3 has 14 amino acids. Germline CDR1 is MGHRA and CDR2 is YSYEKL. J was trimmed by 4 bases and V by 1 base; bases with no gene match: 1. This sequence originates from a human donor in good health (CMV status not recorded). Some clones in this sample may be carry-over from other donors' samples. The chain has TRBV4-1 and TRBJ2-3; 8 nucleotides align to TRBD1. The material sequenced was cultured PBMCs, taken from culture after CMV antigen stimulation. CDR3 residues: CASSQGTGPDTQYF. CDR3 coding DNA: TGCGCCAGCAGCCAAGGGACAGGGCCAGATACGCAGTATTTT.